These T cell receptor beta chains were read from a single sample in a study of blood T cell repertoires in COVID-19. Data came from immunoSEQ multiplex PCR; TCRdb stores just in-frame clones and leaves some out. The repertoire has 65,000 or so clones, approximately 83% of them found once; the top ten carry 9.5% to 13%. The sequenced sample consisted of peripheral blood. The receptors were gathered from a young man with COVID-19, enrolled during active disease. The CDR3 runs from the conserved cysteine through the conserved F or W. A D gene is named only where the DNA matches it firmly. The size field is filled for only some rows; it gives once, few, many or a size class.

j_call,d_call,clone_size,v_call,cdr3_nt,cdr3_aa
TRBJ2-1,TRBD1,NA,TRBV11-3,TGTGCCAGCAGCTGGGGTGGGGACAGCTCCTACAATGAGCAGTTCTTC,CASSWGGDSSYNEQFF
TRBJ2-1,TRBD1,NA,TRBV2,TGTGCCAGCAGGGACAGGGGTTATGAGCAGTTCTTC,CASRDRGYEQFF
TRBJ2-1,NA,NA,TRBV9,TGTGCCAGCAGCGTAGAAGGGGCCTACAATGAGCAGTTCTTC,CASSVEGAYNEQFF
TRBJ1-3,NA,few,TRBV27,TGTGCCAGCAGTTTCTCGGTGGGAAACACCATATATTTT,CASSFSVGNTIYF
TRBJ2-7,NA,NA,TRBV7-2,TGTGCCAGCAGCTGGGGGGGGCGGGGACACGAGCAGTACTTC,CASSWGGRGHEQYF
TRBJ1-3,NA,few,TRBV3-1/TRBV3-2,TGTGCCAGCAGCCAAGGTGGGCCTGGAAACACCATATATTTT,CASSQGGPGNTIYF
TRBJ2-1,NA,NA,TRBV5-1,TGCGCCAGCAGCACCCGAGGGGGTAGCGAGCAGTTCTTC,CASSTRGGSEQFF
TRBJ1-2,NA,NA,TRBV9,TGTGCCAGCAGCGGATCGACTCCTGGCTACACCTTC,CASSGSTPGYTF
TRBJ2-6,TRBD1,NA,TRBV4-1,TGCGCCAGCAGCCAAGAGGGCACAGGGGCGGGGGCCAACGTCCTGACTTTC,CASSQEGTGAGANVLTF
TRBJ1-3,NA,NA,TRBV6-5,TGTGCCAGCGCCCGTCGAGGGGCGGGGGGAAACACCATATATTTT,CASARRGAGGNTIYF
TRBJ2-7,TRBD2,NA,TRBV4-1,TGCGCCAGCAGCCAAGGATTAGGACTAGGGGCATCCGAGCAGTACTTC,CASSQGLGLGASEQYF
TRBJ2-7,NA,NA,TRBV21-1,TGTGCCAGCAGCTTGTGCCTTAGGGACTACCACTACGAGCAGTACTTC,CASSLCLRDYHYEQYF
TRBJ2-3,TRBD2,NA,TRBV27,TGTGCCAGCAGTTTCGCCCCGAGCGGCGGGAGGGTGGGGGATACGCAGTATTTT,CASSFAPSGGRVGDTQYF
TRBJ1-2,NA,NA,TRBV6-6,TGTGCCAGCAGTTACGGAGGGGCTAACTATGGCTACACCTTC,CASSYGGANYGYTF
TRBJ1-6,NA,few,TRBV28,TGTGCCAGCAGGCTACTTCAGGGGTATTCACCCCTCCACTTT,CASRLLQGYSPLHF
TRBJ1-1,NA,NA,TRBV30,TGTGCCTGGAGTGTTAGGAGTTTGGGAGCTTTCTTT,CAWSVRSLGAFF
TRBJ1-3,NA,NA,TRBV5-1,TGCGCCAGCAGCTTGGTTGCCACAGGGTCAGGAAACACCATATATTTT,CASSLVATGSGNTIYF
TRBJ2-1,TRBD1,NA,TRBV11-1,TGTGCCAGCAGCGTACAGGGGTTTGGTGAGCAGTTCTTC,CASSVQGFGEQFF
TRBJ2-3,NA,NA,TRBV12-3/TRBV12-4,TGTGCCAGCAGTTTTAGCTGGGCAGATACGCAGTATTTT,CASSFSWADTQYF
TRBJ2-6,TRBD1,NA,TRBV18,TGTGCCAGCTCACGGGGACAGACCTCTGGGGCCAACGTCCTGACTTTC,CASSRGQTSGANVLTF
TRBJ2-5,TRBD1,NA,TRBV7-2,TGTGCCAGCAGCACGGACAGGGGAGGGAAGACCCAGTACTTC,CASSTDRGGKTQYF
TRBJ2-7,TRBD1,NA,TRBV5-4,TGTGCCAGCAGCCGATCCTACGACAGGGTCTACGAGCAGTACTTC,CASSRSYDRVYEQYF
TRBJ1-2,TRBD1,NA,TRBV28,TGTGCCAGCAGTCATCCACAGGGGGAGATTAACTATGGCTACACCTTC,CASSHPQGEINYGYTF
TRBJ2-7,NA,once,TRBV4-2,TGTGCCAGCAGCCAAGGCACGGGGAAGGTTGGCGAGCAGTACTTC,CASSQGTGKVGEQYF
TRBJ1-2,NA,few,TRBV30,TGTGCCTGGAGTGTTGGGGGGTACTATGGCTACACCTTC,CAWSVGGYYGYTF
TRBJ2-1,NA,NA,TRBV19,TGTGCCAGTAGTATAGGCGCAGCGGTCTTGGGGAATGAGCAGTTCTTC,CASSIGAAVLGNEQFF
TRBJ1-1,TRBD1,few,TRBV5-1,TGCGCCAGCGACACAGGGGGCGCGGGCACTGAAGCTTTCTTT,CASDTGGAGTEAFF
TRBJ1-6,TRBD1,NA,TRBV28,TGTACCTCCGGGACAGGGGATTCACCCCTCCACTTT,CTSGTGDSPLHF
TRBJ1-2,NA,few,TRBV28,TGTGCCAGCAGACAGACCCCTGCAGCTAACTATGGCTACACCTTC,CASRQTPAANYGYTF
TRBJ1-1,NA,NA,TRBV12-3/TRBV12-4,TGTGCCAGCAGTCGGTTGAACACTGAAGCTTTCTTT,CASSRLNTEAFF
TRBJ2-7,TRBD1,NA,TRBV6-5,TGTGCCAGCAGTCCTACGACAGGGGGTCCTACGCAGTACTTC,CASSPTTGGPTQYF
TRBJ2-6,NA,NA,TRBV6-5,TGTGCCAGCCGGGGAGGAGTCTCTGGGGCCAACGTCCTGACTTTC,CASRGGVSGANVLTF
TRBJ1-1,TRBD1,NA,TRBV29-1,TGCAGCGTTGAAGGGGACAGGGGGCATACTGAAGCTTTCTTT,CSVEGDRGHTEAFF
TRBJ2-2,TRBD2,few,TRBV30,TGTGCCTGGCGAGCGGGAGGAAGGAACACCGGGGAGCTGTTTTTT,CAWRAGGRNTGELFF
TRBJ1-4,TRBD1,NA,TRBV30,TGTGCCTGGGGGGGACAGGGAAAGGAAAAACTGTTTTTT,CAWGGQGKEKLFF
TRBJ1-2,TRBD1,NA,TRBV9,TGTGCCGGCAGCGGGGGACAGGAGAACGTCTATGGCTACACCTTC,CAGSGGQENVYGYTF
TRBJ2-7,TRBD2,NA,TRBV6-1,TGTGCCAGCAGTAGAAGCGGGAGCGGGGACTACGAGCAGTACTTC,CASSRSGSGDYEQYF
TRBJ1-2,TRBD1,NA,TRBV6-5,TGTGCCAGCAGAGAGGGGGCCTATGGCTACACCTTC,CASREGAYGYTF
TRBJ1-4,NA,NA,TRBV6-1,TGTGCCAGCAGTGATCGTACCAGAACCGCAACTAATGAAAAACTGTTTTTT,CASSDRTRTATNEKLFF
TRBJ2-7,NA,few,TRBV5-1,TGCGCCAGCAGCTTGGATGACTCTCACCCCTCCTACGAGCAGTACTTC,CASSLDDSHPSYEQYF
TRBJ1-2,NA,many,TRBV11-2,TGTGCCAGCAGCCCCGGGGAGAACTATGGCTACACCTTC,CASSPGENYGYTF
TRBJ1-2,NA,NA,TRBV18,TGTGCCAGCTCACCACGACCCGACGGGGGGCGAGGTGGCTACACCTTC,CASSPRPDGGRGGYTF
TRBJ2-6,TRBD1,NA,TRBV27,TGTGCCAGCAGTCCGGGACAGGGGTTACCCGGGGCCAACGTCCTGACTTTC,CASSPGQGLPGANVLTF
TRBJ2-7,TRBD2,NA,TRBV28,TGTGCCAGCAGTTTAGGGACTAGCGGGGCCTACGAGCAGTACTTT,CASSLGTSGAYEQYF
TRBJ1-1,NA,NA,TRBV5-8,TGTGCCGGCCTAGGGGGAACTGAAGCTTTCTTT,CAGLGGTEAFF
TRBJ1-6,NA,NA,TRBV7-2,TGTGCCAGCAGCTCCAACTCCTCACCCCTCCACTTT,CASSSNSSPLHF
TRBJ2-7,NA,NA,TRBV30,TGTGCCTGGAGTACCGGGAATTCCTACGAGCAGTACTTC,CAWSTGNSYEQYF
TRBJ1-6,TRBD1,NA,TRBV6-6,TGTGCCAGCAGTTTGACAGGGGCCGGTTCACCCCTCCACTTT,CASSLTGAGSPLHF
TRBJ1-2,NA,NA,TRBV7-6,TGTGCCAGCAGCTTAGGCAGTTCCTATGGCTACACCTTC,CASSLGSSYGYTF
TRBJ1-2,TRBD1,NA,TRBV12-3/TRBV12-4,TGTGCCAGCAGCCTACAGGGGAAGACTGGCTACACCTTC,CASSLQGKTGYTF
TRBJ1-1,NA,NA,TRBV6-5,TGTGCCAGCAGTTTACGTGACTTCACTGAAGCTTTCTTT,CASSLRDFTEAFF
TRBJ2-1,NA,NA,TRBV10-3,TGTGCCATCAGTGACCGGGACTCAGGCCATAATGAGCAGTTCTTC,CAISDRDSGHNEQFF
TRBJ1-5,NA,NA,TRBV19,TGTGCCAGTAGTATAGGCCCCTGGGGGGGACCAGCCAATCAGCCCCAGCATTTT,CASSIGPWGGPANQPQHF
TRBJ2-2,NA,NA,TRBV4-2,TGTGCCAGCAGCCAACCGGACTACGGGAACACCGGGGAGCTGTTTTTT,CASSQPDYGNTGELFF
TRBJ1-1,NA,NA,TRBV6-6,TGTGCCAGCAGTTACTCAGGAGAAGCTGAAGCTTTCTTT,CASSYSGEAEAFF